This TCR beta chain was retrieved from a study of technical replicates of blood from several donors. Trimming at V came to 3 bases and at J to 7 bases, leaving 10 bases not matched to a gene. The CDR3 is 16 amino acids. Germline CDR1 reads SGHNT; CDR2 reads YYREEE (reference sequence). Data came from immunoSEQ multiplex PCR; TCRdb stores just in-frame clones and leaves some out. The sample records around 100,000 clones, 96% being singletons. The rearrangement links TRBV5-4 to TRBJ1-6; 7 bases map to TRBD1. Material: T cells isolated from PBMCs. The TCR was taken from a human donor in good health. The CDR3 loop is CASSSLVTGFNSPLHF. DNA for the CDR3: TGTGCCAGCAGCTCCCTCGTGACAGGGTTCAATTCACCCCTCCACTTT.